This record looks at one T cell receptor beta chain sequence and its context. The record originates from a study of T-cell memory formation after mild COVID-19. Across the study: Largely, the TCR clusters proved donor specific.

The V segment lost 4 bases and the J segment 6 bases; nucleotides outside the gene matches: 4. The CDR3 runs 13 residues. The germline V gene has CDR1 LGHNA and CDR2 YSLEER. TCRdb used MiXCR to reprocess the 5' RACE reads, holding one entry per CDR3 protein. Among roughly 480,000 distinct CDR3 sequences listed, around a quarter were seen once. Specimen: PBMCs or a T cell subset sorted from them (not recorded which). The chain couples TRBV4-3 to TRBJ1-1, with 8 nucleotides matching TRBD1. This sequence was found in an adult woman who had mild COVID-19 (a few samples of this study predate the infection). Cell type and time point are not known. This CDR3 reads CASSRSRGPEAFF. CDR3 bases: TGCGCCAGCAGCCGTAGCAGGGGGCCTGAAGCTTTCTTT.